What follows are 5 T cell receptor beta chains derived from one specimen sequenced in a study of shared clonotypes between healthy human individuals. Libraries were prepared by immunoSEQ multiplex PCR; TCRdb keeps only in-frame clonotypes and omits some of them. The sample lists about 2.3 million clones; 92% were seen once. The sample taken for sequencing was naive CD4+ T cells from PBMCs. Subset indicated: CD45RA+ positively selected. Receptors were obtained from a man aged 18 to 29 in good health. Some clones in this sample may be carry-over from other donors' samples.

V gene TRBV18 combines with J gene TRBJ2-1; D gene ambiguous. From germline, CDR1 is KGHSH and CDR2 LQKENI. Trimming removed 0 bases from V and 1 base from J, with 10 bases in between. This CDR3 spans 16 amino acids. CDR3 region: CASSPPAASSYNEQFF. The CDR3 coding sequence is TGTGCCAGCTCACCACCCGCAGCTTCATCCTACAATGAGCAGTTCTTC. The whole variable domain, filled in from reference TRBV18 and TRBJ2-1, reads NAGVMQNPRHLVRRRGQEARLRCSPMKGHSHVYWYRQLPEEGLKFMVYLQKENIIDESGMPKERFSAEFPKEGPSILRIQQVVRGDSAAYFCASSPPAASSYNEQFFGPGTRLTVL.

On this clone: Additional DNA sequences in this sample encode the identical CDR3. The J gene is TRBJ1-2, the V gene TRBV6-6; 9 bases are shared with TRBD1. After removal of 2 bases from V and 6 bases from J, the junction contained 1 base not matched to a gene. Germline-derived CDR1 and CDR2 are MNHNY and SVGAGI (reference sequence). This CDR3 spans 13 amino acids. CDR3 amino acids: CASSYRQGDGYTF. The CDR3 region has the DNA TGTGCCAGCAGTTACCGACAGGGGGATGGCTACACCTTC.

The gene calls are TRBV18 and TRBJ2-6; D may be TRBD1 (6 bases). Trimming stripped 2 bases from V and 0 bases from J, with 8 bases between. The CDR3 contains 16 residues. Germline V lookup: CDR1 KGHSH, CDR2 LQKENI. CDR3 amino acids: CASSPGGSSGANVLTF. DNA of the CDR3: TGTGCCAGCTCACCAGGGGGCAGCTCTGGGGCCAACGTCCTGACTTTC.

The V call is TRBV14, the J call TRBJ2-3; D possibly corresponds to TRBD2 (6 bases). From germline, CDR1 is SGHDN and CDR2 FVKESK. V was cut by 5 bases and J by 1 base, with 16 bases left in between. The CDR3 is 16 amino acids. The CDR3 DNA sequence: TGTGCCAGCAGCAAAGGAGAGGGACTTGGCACAGATACGCAGTATTTT. This codes for CASSKGEGLGTDTQYF.

This chain joins TRBV19 and TRBJ2-7; D tentatively fits TRBD1 or TRBD2 (5 bases each). Germline V gene lookup returns CDR1 LNHDA and CDR2 SQIVND (reference sequence). The CDR3 spans 17 residues. With 6 bases removed from V and 5 bases from J, the gap between germline ends came to 26 bases. CDR3 in amino acids: CASSKSLGTERWDEQYF. The CDR3, as DNA: TGTGCCAGTAGCAAAAGCCTCGGGACCGAGAGGTGGGACGAGCAGTACTTC.